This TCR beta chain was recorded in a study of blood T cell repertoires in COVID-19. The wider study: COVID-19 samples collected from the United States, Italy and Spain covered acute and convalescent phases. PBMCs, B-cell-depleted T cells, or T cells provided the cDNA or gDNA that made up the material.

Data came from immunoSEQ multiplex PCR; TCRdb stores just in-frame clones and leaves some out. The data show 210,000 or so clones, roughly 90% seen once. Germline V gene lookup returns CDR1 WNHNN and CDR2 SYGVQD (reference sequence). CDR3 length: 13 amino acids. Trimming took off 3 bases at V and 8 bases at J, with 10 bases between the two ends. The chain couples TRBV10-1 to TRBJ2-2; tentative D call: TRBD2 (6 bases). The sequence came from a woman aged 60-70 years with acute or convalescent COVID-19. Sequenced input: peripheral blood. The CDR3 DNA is TGCGCCAGCAGTGACCGGGGGAAGGGGGAGCTGTTTTTT. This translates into CASSDRGKGELFF.